This entry lists 25 T cell receptor beta chains sequenced from one sample in a study of cytomegalovirus exposure and HLA in healthy donors. PCR amplification relied on 60 Vbeta primers (plus 13 Jbeta primers). The repertoire was sequenced with immunoSEQ multiplex PCR; TCRdb's copy has only in-frame clones and lacks some. The sample consists of about 160,000 clones, 70% to 80% of them appearing once. The specimen sequenced was PBMCs. The receptors derive from a female donor in good health and CMV-seronegative.

The V call is TRBV4-1, the J call TRBJ2-7; maybe TRBD2 (5 bases). Trimming took 1 base from V and 4 from J, leaving 8 bases between them. Germline V gene sequence: CDR1 MGHRA, CDR2 YSYEKL. This CDR3 is built from 13 residues. CDR3 loop: CASSQGLAYEQYF. The DNA for the CDR3 is TGCGCCAGCAGCCAAGGATTAGCGTACGAGCAGTACTTC.

V is TRBV5-1 and J is TRBJ2-3; TRBD1 matches 9 bases. Germline CDR1 is SGHRS and CDR2 is YFSETQ. The V and J ends lost 4 bases and 0 bases, in that order; junction bases with no gene match: 9. CDR3 length: 17 residues. The DNA for the CDR3 is TGCGCCAGCAGCCAGAACAGGGGGCCTACCAGCACAGATACGCAGTATTTT. This gives the protein CASSQNRGPTSTDTQYF.

The chain employs TRBV6-5 and TRBJ2-3; TRBD2 matches 12 bases. V was clipped by 0 bases and J by 10 bases; unmatched bases: 8. Germline CDR1 and CDR2: MNHEY and SVGAGI. The CDR3 extends over 16 amino acids. The CDR3 DNA follows: TGTGCCAGCAGTTACTCCGGACTAGCGGGAACAAGTGCGCAGTATTTT. Amino acids: CASSYSGLAGTSAQYF.

CDR3 coding DNA: TGTGCCAGCAGCCCCCGGACAGGGATAGGGAACACCATATATTTT. Translated: CASSPRTGIGNTIYF. V is TRBV7-2 and J is TRBJ1-3, with 8 bases identical to TRBD1. After removal of 5 bases from V and 7 bases from J, the junction contained 10 bases not matched to a gene. The CDR3 spans 15 residues. Germline V gene sequence: CDR1 SGHTA, CDR2 FQGNSA. Complete variable domain (other parts from reference TRBV7-2 and TRBJ1-3): GAGVSQSPSNKVTEKGKDVELRCDPISGHTALYWYRQSLGQGLEFLIYFQGNSAPDKSGLPSDRFSAERTGGSVSTLTIQRTQQEDSAVYLCASSPRTGIGNTIYFGEGSWLTVV.

V and J are TRBV29-1 and TRBJ1-2; tentative D call: TRBD1 (5 bases). The CDR3 sequence is 13 residues long. The V end was cut by 5 bases, the J end by 2 bases, with 12 bases between. Germline V gives CDR1 SQVTM, CDR2 ANQGSEA. The CDR3 DNA reads TGCAGCGTTCTTAGCAGGGTCAACTATGGCTACACCTTC. Residues: CSVLSRVNYGYTF.

This rearrangement joins TRBV2 to TRBJ1-6; 10 nucleotides agree with TRBD1. The ends lost 2 bases at V and 6 bases at J; junction bases unmatched: 4. Germline V gene lookup returns CDR1 SNHLY and CDR2 FYNNEI. The CDR3 totals 16 residues. The chain's CDR3 is CASSEQGTGVNSPLHF. DNA of the CDR3: TGTGCCAGCAGTGAACAGGGGACAGGGGTTAATTCACCCCTCCACTTT.

The CDR3 loop reads CAWSVKGDIQYF. The CDR3 nucleotides read TGTGCCTGGAGTGTAAAGGGGGACATTCAGTACTTC. The chain has TRBV30 and TRBJ2-4; tentatively, D is TRBD1 (6 bases). Germline CDR1 GTSNPN, CDR2 SVGIG (reference sequence). This CDR3 comprises 12 residues. V lost 0 bases and J lost 8, with 8 bases in between.

This rearrangement joins TRBV28 to TRBJ2-3; TRBD1 aligns across 7 bases. Germline-derived CDR1 and CDR2 are MDHEN and SYDVKM. V gave up 5 bases and J gave up 3 bases; unmatched junction bases: 5. The CDR3 covers 14 residues. The CDR3 here is CASSTGQATDTQYF. The DNA for the CDR3 is TGTGCCAGCAGTACCGGACAGGCTACAGATACGCAGTATTTT.

The chain combines TRBV9 with TRBJ2-5; 8 positions match TRBD2. Germline CDR1 SGDLS, CDR2 YYNGEE. V lost 0 bases, J lost 1 base, and 5 bases stayed unmatched. The CDR3 loop spans 16 amino acids. The chain's CDR3 is CASSVEPAGGQETQYF. The CDR3 DNA sequence: TGTGCCAGCAGCGTAGAACCGGCGGGGGGCCAAGAGACCCAGTACTTC.

The sample holds a few counts of this clone. The V call is TRBV5-1, the J call TRBJ1-2, with 7 bases that match TRBD1. Unmatched junction bases numbered 10, after V lost 3 bases and J lost 8 bases. The CDR3 sequence is 14 residues long. Germline loops: CDR1 SGHRS, CDR2 YFSETQ. CDR3 sequence reads: CASSSPQTGTGYTF. The CDR3 DNA follows: TGCGCCAGCAGCTCCCCTCAGACAGGGACAGGCTACACCTTC.

This clone turned up a few times. The chain is built from TRBV7-2 and TRBJ2-5, with D perhaps matching TRBD2 (6 bases). V shed 8 bases and J shed 4 bases, with 20 bases lying between them. CDR3 length equals 15 residues. Germline-derived CDR1 and CDR2 are SGHTA and FQGNSA. The CDR3: CASCQFGGERETQYF. The CDR3 nucleotides read TGTGCCAGCTGCCAATTCGGGGGAGAGAGAGAGACCCAGTACTTC.

V usage is TRBV28 and J usage is TRBJ1-2; D is perhaps TRBD1 (6 bases). Germline V gives CDR1 MDHEN, CDR2 SYDVKM. Trimming removed 8 bases from V and 5 bases from J, with 12 bases in between. CDR3 length: 12 amino acids. CDR3: CASGRTDYGYTF. CDR3 sequence (DNA): TGTGCCAGCGGCCGGACAGATTATGGCTACACCTTC.

The rearrangement links TRBV28 to TRBJ2-2, with TRBD1 matching 9 bases. Germline V gene sequence: CDR1 MDHEN, CDR2 SYDVKM. The CDR3 is 17 amino acids. The junction had 6 bases not matched to a gene; V was cut back by 0 bases and J by 4 bases. CDR3 bases: TGTGCCAGCAGTTTATGGGGACAGGGTGGAGGCACCGGGGAGCTGTTTTTT. Its protein product is CASSLWGQGGGTGELFF.

The V gene is TRBV11-3, the J gene TRBJ2-2, with TRBD2 identical over 7 bases. Germline-derived CDR1 and CDR2 are SGHNT and YENEEA. Trimming at V came to 5 bases and at J to 3 bases, leaving 6 bases not matched to a gene. The CDR3 runs to 15 residues. CDR3 loop: CASSLGGVDTGELFF. The DNA of the CDR3 is TGTGCCAGCAGCCTGGGGGGGGTGGACACCGGGGAGCTGTTTTTT.

The chain links TRBV6-5 to TRBJ1-1; 10 positions agree with TRBD1. CDR1 MNHEY and CDR2 SVGAGI come from the germline V gene. J gave up 7 bases and V 5 bases, and 7 bases lay outside the gene matches. This CDR3 comprises 14 residues. CDR3 sequence: CASSTGQGRGEAFF. The CDR3 DNA sequence: TGTGCCAGCAGTACGGGACAGGGGCGAGGTGAAGCTTTCTTT.

The CDR3 loop reads CASSLAAGGNSPLHF. As DNA, the CDR3 is TGTGCCAGCAGCTTAGCTGCCGGAGGGAATTCACCCCTCCACTTT. The chain has TRBV7-9 and TRBJ1-6; no clear D gene. Trimming left V 0 bases short and J 7 bases short, with 10 bases between. The V gene's germline CDR1 is SEHNR and CDR2 FQNEAQ (reference sequence). The CDR3 runs to 15 residues.

The chain uses TRBV19 and TRBJ1-1; TRBD1 aligns across 7 bases. The CDR3 spans 18 residues. The J segment lost 6 bases and the V segment lost 0 bases, leaving 16 bases of the junction unmatched. Per germline, CDR1 LNHDA and CDR2 SQIVND (reference sequence). The CDR3 sequence is CASSIDRSARGLVAEAFF. The CDR3, as DNA: TGTGCCAGTAGTATAGATCGTAGCGCAAGGGGGCTGGTGGCTGAAGCTTTCTTT.

This rearrangement joins TRBV5-1 to TRBJ2-5; 8 positions match TRBD1. The CDR3 runs 16 residues. The J segment lost 5 bases and the V segment lost 2 bases, leaving 11 bases of the junction unmatched. From germline, CDR1 is SGHRS and CDR2 YFSETQ. The CDR3 DNA reads TGCGCCAGCAGCTTTGGGACAGGAGGCGCCGGGGAGACCCAGTACTTC. Translating gives CASSFGTGGAGETQYF. Full variable domain (remainder filled in from reference TRBV5-1 and TRBJ2-5): KAGVTQTPRYLIKTRGQQVTLSCSPISGHRSVSWYQQTPGQGLQFLFEYFSETQRNKGNFPGRFSGRQFSNSRSEMNVSTLELGDSALYLCASSFGTGGAGETQYFGPGTRLLVL.

The genes are TRBV6-1 and TRBJ2-5; a weak D match, TRBD2 (6 bases). Trimming stripped 6 bases from V and 2 bases from J, with 10 bases between. The length of the CDR3 is 13 residues. Germline CDR1 is MNHNS and CDR2 is SASEGT. The CDR3 loop is CASRREAQETQYF. The CDR3 nucleotides are TGTGCCAGCAGGAGGGAGGCTCAAGAGACCCAGTACTTC.

The chain couples TRBV7-3 to TRBJ2-7; 13 nucleotides align to TRBD2. Germline lookup yields CDR1 SGHTA and CDR2 FQGTGA. The CDR3 spans 14 residues. V shed 5 bases, J shed 7 bases, and the junction held 5 bases outside the gene matches. CDR3 loop: CASSPGLAGVEQYF. CDR3 sequence (DNA): TGTGCCAGCAGCCCCGGACTAGCGGGGGTAGAGCAGTACTTC.

The chain links TRBV15 to TRBJ2-3; D gene unclear. V was clipped by 0 bases and J by 6 bases, with 7 bases between them. Germline loops: CDR1 LNHNV, CDR2 YYDKDF (reference sequence). The CDR3 extends over 13 amino acids. The CDR3 loop is CATSRDTADTQYF. In DNA form, the CDR3 reads TGTGCCACCAGCAGAGATACAGCCGATACGCAGTATTTT.

The chain links TRBV5-1 to TRBJ2-3, with D possibly being TRBD2 (5 bases). CDR1 and CDR2 (germline): SGHRS, YFSETQ. The CDR3 runs 15 residues. Trimming pared 2 bases from V and 2 bases from J, leaving 12 bases between. Here the CDR3 DNA reads TGCGCCAGCAGCTTAAGAGGGCTCTACACAGATACGCAGTATTTT. It yields the protein CASSLRGLYTDTQYF.

A word on this clone: One junction end does not reproduce the germline sequence, and a read error may be involved. The V call is TRBV2, the J call TRBJ2-6, with a tentative D call TRBD1 (6 bases). The V gene's germline CDR1 is SNHLY and CDR2 FYNNEI. This CDR3 region has 16 residues. This CDR3 is CASSAGEGAGANGLTF. In DNA, the CDR3 is TGTGCCAGCAGCGCAGGGGAAGGAGCTGGGGCCAACGGCCTGACTTTC.

This chain uses TRBV7-6 with TRBJ1-2; 12 positions agree with TRBD1. The ends lost 1 base at V and 5 bases at J; junction bases unmatched: 17. The CDR3 has 20 residues. Looked up from germline, CDR1 is SGHVS and CDR2 is FNYEAQ. CDR3 nucleotide sequence: TGTGCCAGCAGCTTAGGAGTTCCAACCGGGACAGGGGGCTTCGGTTATGGCTACACCTTC. Encoded protein: CASSLGVPTGTGGFGYGYTF.

The chain uses TRBV6-1 and TRBJ1-6; 9 bases align to TRBD1. The CDR3 sequence is 13 residues long. J lost 7 bases, V lost 6 bases, and 1 base had no gene match. The germline V gene has CDR1 MNHNS and CDR2 SASEGT. The CDR3 is CASSGTGNSPLHF. DNA for the CDR3: TGTGCCAGCAGCGGGACAGGGAATTCACCCCTCCACTTT.